These 28 T cell receptor beta chains came from one sample sequenced in a study of CD8 T cells in Susac syndrome. The authors reverse transcribed roughly 0.5 to 1 ug RNA with random hexamers. MiXCR, applied by TCRdb to the immunoSEQ multiplex PCR reads, yields one record per CDR3 protein. The table lists 100,000 to 150,000 distinct CDR3 sequences, approximately 96% of them singletons. The sequencing input was CD4+ T cells from PBMCs. The receptor source for this set is a human donor in good health.

The chain couples TRBV2 to TRBJ2-7, with TRBD2 matching over 8 bases. Trimming took 6 bases from V and 1 from J; bases not matched to a gene: 8. The germline CDR1 and CDR2 sequences are SNHLY and FYNNEI. The length of the CDR3 is 15 residues. The CDR3 nucleotides are TGTGCCAGCAGGGATAGGACTAGCTTATCCTACGAGCAGTACTTC. The encoded protein is CASRDRTSLSYEQYF.

The J gene is TRBJ1-2, the V gene TRBV4-2; D is ambiguous. The CDR3 consists of 16 residues. Trimming pared 7 bases from V and 3 bases from J, leaving 21 bases between. Germline V lookup: CDR1 LGHNA, CDR2 YNFKEQ. CDR3 sequence: CASNLVVGSGDYGYTF. DNA of the CDR3: TGTGCCAGCAACCTGGTTGTTGGGTCTGGAGACTATGGCTACACCTTC.

This clonotype has only one observation. V gene TRBV5-6 combines with J gene TRBJ2-7; 11 bases align to TRBD2. Germline trimming cut 5 bases from V and 5 bases from J; bases unmatched to any gene: 9. CDR3 size: 15 residues. Germline values: CDR1 SGHDT, CDR2 YYEEEE. The CDR3 nucleotides read TGTGCCAGCAGTGACGGGACTAGCGGAGGGGACGAGCAGTACTTC. Amino acid sequence: CASSDGTSGGDEQYF.

As DNA, the CDR3 is TGTGCCAGCAGTCGACCGGGACTCTTGAACACCGGGGAGCTGTTTTTT. This codes for CASSRPGLLNTGELFF. The chain employs TRBV6-2 or TRBV6-3 and TRBJ2-2; possible D gene TRBD2, 6 bases. The CDR3 is made up of 16 amino acids. Trimming took 5 bases from V and 1 from J, leaving 14 bases between them. Germline V gives CDR1 MNHEY, CDR2 SVGEGT.

V and J are TRBV30 and TRBJ2-3, with 7 bases identical to TRBD1. V trimming: 2 bases; J trimming: 4 bases; junction bases outside the gene matches: 0. The CDR3 is 12 residues long. The germline gives CDR1 GTSNPN, CDR2 SVGIG (reference sequence). This chain's CDR3 is CAWSQGADTQYF. CDR3 DNA sequence: TGTGCCTGGAGTCAGGGGGCAGATACGCAGTATTTT. Drawing the rest from reference TRBV30 and TRBJ2-3, the complete variable domain is SQTIHQWPATLVQPVGSPLSLECTVEGTSNPNLYWYRQAAGRGLQLLFYSVGIGQISSEVPQNLSASRPQDRQFILSSKKLLLSDSGFYLCAWSQGADTQYFGPGTRLTVL.

The V call is TRBV20-1, the J call TRBJ1-3; possibly TRBD1 for D (6 bases). V was trimmed by 3 bases and J by 0 bases, leaving 18 bases between them. The length of the CDR3 is 17 residues. The germline V gene encodes CDR1 DFQATT and CDR2 SNEGSKA (reference sequence). The CDR3 is CSASISGADSSGNTIYF. In nucleotides, the CDR3 is TGCAGTGCTAGTATCTCAGGGGCTGACTCCTCTGGAAACACCATATATTTT.

The gene calls are TRBV5-1 and TRBJ2-3, with 13 bases aligning to TRBD2. Germline lookup yields CDR1 SGHRS and CDR2 YFSETQ. The CDR3 loop spans 16 amino acids. J was trimmed by 5 bases and V by 4 bases; bases with no gene match: 7. DNA of the CDR3: TGCGCCAGCAGCGCCGGGACTAGCGGGAAGGGAGATACGCAGTATTTT. This encodes CASSAGTSGKGDTQYF.

The rearrangement uses TRBV5-4 and TRBJ2-2; a possible D gene is TRBD2 (6 bases). This CDR3 has 16 amino acids. Germline CDR1 SGHNT, CDR2 YYREEE (reference sequence). Trimming shortened V by 4 bases and J by 3 bases, and 16 bases separated the two germline ends. The CDR3 coding sequence is TGTGCCAGCAGCCACCGGGGAGGTCGGTACACCGGGGAGCTGTTTTTT. Its translation: CASSHRGGRYTGELFF.

The sample holds one count of this clonotype. This chain connects TRBV19 to TRBJ2-1; 8 bases line up with TRBD2. CDR1 and CDR2 (germline): LNHDA, SQIVND (reference sequence). The CDR3 covers 15 residues. V shed 7 bases and J 10 bases; nucleotides not matched to a gene: 15. CDR3 nucleotide sequence: TGTGCCAGTACCCCCGGGCTAGCGGGTAACATAGAGCAGTTCTTC. Amino acids: CASTPGLAGNIEQFF.

The chain combines TRBV11-2 with TRBJ2-1; perhaps TRBD1 as D (6 bases). The CDR3 extends over 15 amino acids. The V end was cut by 5 bases, the J end by 0 bases, with 11 bases between. CDR1 SGHAT and CDR2 FQNNGV come from the germline V gene. The CDR3 spells CASSRDTSSYNEQFF. The CDR3 DNA sequence: TGTGCCAGCAGCCGGGACACGAGCTCCTACAATGAGCAGTTCTTC.

The chain is built from TRBV4-3 and TRBJ2-6; 7 bases line up with TRBD1. Germline V gives CDR1 LGHNA, CDR2 YSLEER. With 4 bases clipped from V and 2 bases from J, the junction kept 5 bases outside the gene matches. The CDR3 runs 16 residues. The CDR3: CASSLETGTGANVLTF. The CDR3 DNA sequence: TGCGCCAGCAGCCTCGAGACAGGGACTGGGGCCAACGTCCTGACTTTC.

V usage is TRBV3-1 and J usage is TRBJ2-3, with 9 nucleotides matching TRBD2. Germline trimming cut 4 bases from V and 0 bases from J; bases unmatched to any gene: 20. Germline CDR1 reads LGHDT; CDR2 reads YNNKEL (reference sequence). The CDR3 sequence is 21 residues long. The CDR3 sequence: CASSPSRASGIFRLSTDTQYF. The CDR3 DNA follows: TGTGCCAGCAGCCCCAGTCGAGCTAGCGGGATATTCCGTCTTAGCACAGATACGCAGTATTTT.

The V and J genes are TRBV7-9 and TRBJ1-2, with D perhaps TRBD1 (6 bases). The CDR3 loop spans 15 amino acids. CDR1 and CDR2 (germline): SEHNR, FQNEAQ (reference sequence). Trimming shortened V by 6 bases and J by 8 bases, and 22 bases separated the two germline ends. CDR3 protein: CASRTGGAGKGGYTF. The CDR3 region has the DNA TGTGCCAGCAGGACAGGAGGGGCGGGGAAAGGCGGCTACACCTTC.

The rearrangement uses TRBV6-6 and TRBJ1-1; a weak D match, TRBD1 (6 bases). CDR1 and CDR2 (germline): MNHNY, SVGAGI (reference sequence). V lost 4 bases and J 3 bases, leaving 15 bases between the germline ends. This CDR3 is 15 amino acids long. The CDR3 is CASSSPSGVDTEAFF. The CDR3 coding sequence is TGTGCCAGCAGTTCACCCTCAGGGGTGGACACTGAAGCTTTCTTT.

The genes are TRBV7-9 and TRBJ1-2; D may be TRBD1 (6 bases). Trimming pared 2 bases from V and 4 bases from J, leaving 8 bases between. Germline loops: CDR1 SEHNR, CDR2 FQNEAQ (reference sequence). This CDR3 has 13 amino acids. For the CDR3, the DNA is TGTGCCAGCAGCTTAAGGGGGGGCTATGGCTACACCTTC. It codes for CASSLRGGYGYTF.

The chain links TRBV15 to TRBJ2-1; D unresolved. CDR3 length: 12 residues. Germline CDR1 and CDR2: LNHNV and YYDKDF (reference sequence). V was trimmed by 1 base and J by 10 bases, leaving 8 bases between them. The CDR3 DNA reads as TGTGCCACCAGCAGAGCGGTGGGAGAGCAGTTCTTC. Encoded protein: CATSRAVGEQFF.

The chain recombines TRBV25-1 with TRBJ1-1; 10 positions match TRBD1. V trimming: 3 bases; J trimming: 5 bases; junction bases outside the gene matches: 6. The CDR3 has 15 amino acids. CDR1 is MGHDK, CDR2 SYGVNS, per germline. The CDR3 sequence is CASSDSGTGDTEAFF. Here the CDR3 DNA reads TGTGCCAGCAGTGACTCCGGGACAGGGGATACTGAAGCTTTCTTT.

The chain uses TRBV4-1 and TRBJ2-5; weak D call: TRBD2 (6 bases). This CDR3 is built from 16 residues. V lost 0 bases to trimming and J lost 5 bases, with 16 bases between them. Germline V gene data show CDR1 as MGHRA and CDR2 as YSYEKL. Written as DNA, the CDR3 is TGCGCCAGCAGCCAAGATCCGGCGGGATTAGGGGAGACCCAGTACTTC. This codes for CASSQDPAGLGETQYF.

The chain employs TRBV7-9 and TRBJ1-2, with 8 bases that match TRBD1. The CDR3 runs 15 residues. V was pared by 1 base and J by 4 bases, with 5 bases of the junction left unmatched. CDR1 SEHNR and CDR2 FQNEAQ come from the germline V gene (reference sequence). Here the CDR3 DNA reads TGTGCCAGCAGCTTAGAGATGGGACAGGTCTATGGCTACACCTTC. Protein sequence: CASSLEMGQVYGYTF.

The rearrangement uses TRBV3-1 and TRBJ2-6, with D possibly matching TRBD1 (6 bases). The CDR3 loop spans 17 amino acids. V was cut by 5 bases and J by 0 bases, with 14 bases left in between. Germline lookup yields CDR1 LGHDT and CDR2 YNNKEL (reference sequence). The CDR3 loop reads CASSNTGTRSGANVLTF. DNA of the CDR3: TGTGCCAGCAGCAATACAGGGACCCGCTCTGGGGCCAACGTCCTGACTTTC.

As concerns this clonotype: An end of the junction differs from the germline gene, which may be a read error. The rearrangement joins TRBV20-1 to TRBJ2-7; TRBD1 matches 9 bases. The CDR3 has 11 amino acids. Looked up from germline, CDR1 is DFQATT and CDR2 is SNEGSKA (reference sequence). CDR3 protein: CSARDWDRESF. The CDR3 nucleotides read TGCAGTGCTAGAGATTGGGACAGGGAAAGTTTC.

This rearrangement joins TRBV30 to TRBJ1-2; possible D gene TRBD1, 6 bases. Germline V gene lookup returns CDR1 GTSNPN and CDR2 SVGIG (reference sequence). CDR3 length equals 14 residues. The germline V and J ends were trimmed by 5 bases and 12 bases, with 25 bases remaining between them. CDR3 residues: CAWANKNREQAHTF. CDR3 coding DNA: TGTGCCTGGGCGAACAAAAACAGGGAGCAGGCCCACACCTTC.

This chain joins TRBV29-1 and TRBJ2-5; TRBD2 aligns across 8 bases. This CDR3 region has 16 residues. Germline loops: CDR1 SQVTM, CDR2 ANQGSEA. V gave up 6 bases and J gave up 4 bases; unmatched junction bases: 16. CDR3 nucleotides: TGCAGCGTGCCCCCCGAGGGAGCGGGAGAAGGAGAGACCCAGTACTTC. This encodes CSVPPEGAGEGETQYF.

The chain joins TRBV3-1 to TRBJ1-2, with 12 nucleotides matching TRBD1. Germline lookup yields CDR1 LGHDT and CDR2 YNNKEL (reference sequence). The CDR3 has 15 residues. V shed 3 bases, J shed 8 bases, and the junction held 7 bases outside the gene matches. The CDR3 here is CASSQWDRGRIGYTF. In DNA, the CDR3 is TGTGCCAGCAGCCAGTGGGACAGGGGGCGCATCGGCTACACCTTC.

V and J are TRBV3-1 and TRBJ2-5, with D tentatively TRBD2 (5 bases). The V gene lost 4 bases and the J gene lost 5 bases, with 17 bases spanning the gap. Germline V gene lookup returns CDR1 LGHDT and CDR2 YNNKEL (reference sequence). CDR3 length equals 15 residues. CDR3 loop: CASSPWTEEAETQYF. The DNA of the CDR3 is TGTGCCAGCAGCCCCTGGACTGAGGAGGCCGAGACCCAGTACTTC.

The chain joins TRBV6-5 to TRBJ2-2; D gene ambiguous. The germline V gene encodes CDR1 MNHEY and CDR2 SVGAGI. This CDR3 comprises 11 residues. V lost 4 bases to trimming and J lost 7 bases, with 4 bases between them. This CDR3 reads CASSWGGELFF. CDR3 nucleotides: TGTGCCAGCAGTTGGGGCGGGGAGCTGTTTTTT.

This clonotype was observed once. The CDR3 reads CSATSGGPREQYF. Written as DNA, the CDR3 is TGCAGTGCTACTTCAGGAGGGCCCAGGGAGCAGTACTTC. The chain has TRBV20-1 and TRBJ2-7; a weak D match, TRBD2 (6 bases). CDR3 length: 13 residues. V gave up 4 bases and J gave up 7 bases, with 17 bases separating them. Germline assignment: CDR1 DFQATT and CDR2 SNEGSKA (reference sequence).

This rearrangement joins TRBV20-1 to TRBJ1-1; TRBD1 matches 7 bases. Germline V CDR1 and CDR2: DFQATT, SNEGSKA (reference sequence). CDR3 length: 15 residues. Losses at the gene ends were 3 bases for V and 0 bases for J; bases not matched to a gene: 7. CDR3 coding DNA: TGCAGTGCTAGGGCAACCGGGACAGTGAACACTGAAGCTTTCTTT. Its translation: CSARATGTVNTEAFF.